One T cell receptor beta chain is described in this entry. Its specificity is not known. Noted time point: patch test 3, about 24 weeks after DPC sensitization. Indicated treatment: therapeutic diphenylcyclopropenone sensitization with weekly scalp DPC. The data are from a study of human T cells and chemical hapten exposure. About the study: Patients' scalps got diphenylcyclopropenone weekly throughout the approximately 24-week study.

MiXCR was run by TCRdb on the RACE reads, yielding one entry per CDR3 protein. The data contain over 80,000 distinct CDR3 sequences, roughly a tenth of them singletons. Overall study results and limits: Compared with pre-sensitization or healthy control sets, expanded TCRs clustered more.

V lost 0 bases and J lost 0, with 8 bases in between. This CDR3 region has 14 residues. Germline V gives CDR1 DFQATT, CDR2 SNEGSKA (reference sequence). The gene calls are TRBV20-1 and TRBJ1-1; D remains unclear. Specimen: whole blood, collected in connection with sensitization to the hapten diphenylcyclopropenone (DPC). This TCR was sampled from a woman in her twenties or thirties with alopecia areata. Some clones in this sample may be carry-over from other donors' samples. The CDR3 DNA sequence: TGCAGTGCTAGAGATTTGGGCCTGAACACTGAAGCTTTCTTT. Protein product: CSARDLGLNTEAFF.